A single sample gave rise to the 11 T cell receptor beta chains below, sequenced in a study of blood T cell repertoires in COVID-19 (dated by TCRdb to about 2020). Library prep was done by the immunoSEQ multiplex PCR assay. TCRdb holds this immuneACCESS table with in-frame rearrangements only. Some clones are missing; in checked studies, unresolved V genes explain under half, and the rest has no known cause. The table for this sample lists 200,000 to 250,000 clones; about nine tenths of them were counted only once. The top ten hold nearly 4.5% of the sample. Sequencing input: peripheral blood. The receptors were gathered from a middle-aged man with acute or convalescent COVID-19.

CDR3 nucleotides: TGTGCCAGCAGTGAAGGGGACAGTCGAGTCTACGAGCAGTACTTC. As protein: CASSEGDSRVYEQYF. The chain employs TRBV6-1 and TRBJ2-7; 7 nucleotides line up with TRBD1. In germline, CDR1 is MNHNS, CDR2 SASEGT. V trimming: 1 base; J trimming: 3 bases; junction bases outside the gene matches: 6. The CDR3 is 15 amino acids.

V gene TRBV19 combines with J gene TRBJ1-1; D possibly corresponds to TRBD1 (5 bases). CDR3 length: 14 amino acids. Trimming removed 6 bases at V and 3 bases at J, with 14 bases between. CDR1 is LNHDA and CDR2 is SQIVND in the germline V gene (reference sequence). The CDR3 DNA is TGTGCCAGTAGGCTCAGGGATGGCGACACTGAAGCTTTCTTT. It encodes CASRLRDGDTEAFF.

The genes are TRBV11-2 and TRBJ1-2; D ambiguous. V was cut by 2 bases and J by 7 bases, with 11 bases left in between. The CDR3 covers 13 residues. The V gene's germline CDR1 is SGHAT and CDR2 FQNNGV. CDR3 residues: CASSLFSLSGYTF. For the CDR3, the DNA is TGTGCCAGCAGCTTATTTTCGCTGAGTGGCTACACCTTC.

This clone appeared a single time. The V gene is TRBV7-9, the J gene TRBJ1-2, with 7 bases identical to TRBD1. CDR1 SEHNR and CDR2 FQNEAQ come from the germline V gene (reference sequence). V shed 5 bases, J shed 5 bases, and the junction held 5 bases outside the gene matches. The CDR3 runs 13 residues. CDR3 loop: CASSEQGYYGYTF. In DNA, the CDR3 is TGTGCCAGCAGCGAACAGGGGTATTATGGCTACACCTTC.

J is TRBJ1-2 and V is TRBV19; 9 bases map to TRBD1. The CDR3 is 15 residues long. Per germline, CDR1 LNHDA and CDR2 SQIVND (reference sequence). After removal of 4 bases from V and 2 bases from J, the junction contained 5 bases not matched to a gene. The CDR3 nucleotides read TGTGCCAGTAGTACCACCGGGACAGGGAACTATGGCTACACCTTC. Translation: CASSTTGTGNYGYTF.

This sequence joins TRBV5-1 and TRBJ2-4; tentatively, D is TRBD2 (5 bases). Germline V gene data show CDR1 as SGHRS and CDR2 as YFSETQ. The ends were cut back, 0 bases at V and 3 bases at J, with 7 bases in the middle. This CDR3 has 14 amino acids. CDR3 residues: CASSLGGVKNIQYF. The CDR3 coding sequence is TGCGCCAGCAGCTTGGGGGGAGTCAAAAACATTCAGTACTTC.

V gene TRBV9 combines with J gene TRBJ1-3, with D perhaps matching TRBD1 (5 bases). With 4 bases removed from V and 4 bases from J, the gap between germline ends came to 9 bases. The CDR3 runs to 13 residues. Germline lookup yields CDR1 SGDLS and CDR2 YYNGEE. The CDR3 protein is CASSPGHGNTIYF. CDR3 sequence (DNA): TGTGCCAGCAGCCCAGGACACGGAAACACCATATATTTT.

The rearrangement links TRBV18 to TRBJ2-3; unclear D gene. Per germline, CDR1 KGHSH and CDR2 LQKENI. V lost 0 bases, J lost 2 bases, and 6 bases lay in between. This CDR3 region has 14 residues. CDR3 region: CASSPPSPTDTQYF. The CDR3 bases are TGTGCCAGCTCACCACCGAGTCCCACAGATACGCAGTATTTT.

V and J are TRBV5-1 and TRBJ1-2, with D possibly matching TRBD1 (5 bases). The CDR3 spans 15 residues. CDR1 is SGHRS and CDR2 is YFSETQ in the germline V gene. Trimming removed 2 bases from V and 3 bases from J, with 14 bases in between. The CDR3: CASSFLGAKDYGYTF. CDR3 in DNA: TGCGCCAGCAGCTTTTTAGGGGCTAAGGACTATGGCTACACCTTC.

The chain uses TRBV6-5 and TRBJ1-2; D gene unclear. The CDR3 is 16 amino acids. Trimming left V 0 bases short and J 2 bases short, with 13 bases between. In germline, CDR1 is MNHEY, CDR2 SVGAGI. CDR3 nucleotide sequence: TGTGCCAGCAGTTACTCGTGGCAGGTTGGAAACTATGGCTACACCTTC. Amino acid sequence: CASSYSWQVGNYGYTF.

The CDR3 loop reads CASSRQELNYGYTF. CDR3 DNA: TGTGCCAGCAGTAGACAGGAATTAAACTATGGCTACACCTTC. This sequence joins TRBV6-6 and TRBJ1-2; D might be TRBD1 (6 bases). Germline V gives CDR1 MNHNY, CDR2 SVGAGI (reference sequence). V lost 5 bases and J 2 bases, leaving 12 bases between the germline ends. This CDR3 region has 14 residues.